The 4 T cell receptor beta chains below were found in one sample sequenced in a study of T-cell memory formation after mild COVID-19. One entry per CDR3 protein, called by TCRdb with MiXCR from the 5' RACE reads. The sample has 530,000 or so distinct CDR3 sequences; approximately 15% are singletons. Material: PBMCs or a T cell subset sorted from them (not recorded which). Source of these receptors: an adult woman who had mild COVID-19 (a few samples of this study predate the infection). Cell type and time point are not known.

The chain couples TRBV15 to TRBJ2-7; tentative D call: TRBD1 (6 bases). Trimming pared 0 bases from V and 7 bases from J, leaving 16 bases between. Germline-derived CDR1 and CDR2 are LNHNV and YYDKDF (reference sequence). The CDR3 is 15 amino acids. CDR3 loop: CATSRDVQGSREQYF. The CDR3, as DNA: TGTGCCACCAGCAGAGATGTTCAGGGGTCGAGAGAGCAGTACTTC.

In its sample, this clonotype was seen a few times. The rearrangement uses TRBV12-3 or TRBV12-4 and TRBJ1-5, with D unresolved. V dropped 7 bases and J dropped 3 bases, with 10 bases sitting between them. The length of the CDR3 is 13 residues. In DNA, the CDR3 is TGTGCCAGCAACCGCGGATCCAATCAGCCCCAGCATTTT. Its translation: CASNRGSNQPQHF.

Only a few counts were recorded for this clonotype. The J gene is TRBJ2-1, the V gene TRBV7-9, with 8 bases fitting TRBD2. This CDR3 comprises 13 residues. V was pared by 5 bases and J by 14 bases, with 11 bases of the junction left unmatched. The V gene's germline CDR1 is SEHNR and CDR2 FQNEAQ (reference sequence). Here the CDR3 reads CASSPGSGTRKFF. The CDR3 region has the DNA TGTGCCAGCAGCCCTGGGTCGGGGACTAGGAAGTTCTTC.

V is TRBV7-9 and J is TRBJ2-2; D call uncertain. The germline V gene encodes CDR1 SEHNR and CDR2 FQNEAQ (reference sequence). V lost 5 bases to trimming and J lost 10 bases, with 17 bases between them. The length of the CDR3 is 14 residues. CDR3 protein: CASSPPPITEELFF. The CDR3 bases are TGTGCCAGCAGCCCACCCCCTATAACTGAGGAGCTGTTTTTT. The whole variable domain, remainder taken from reference TRBV7-9 and TRBJ2-2, is DTGVSQNPRHKITKRGQNVTFRCDPISEHNRLYWYRQTLGQGPEFLTYFQNEAQLEKSRLLSDRFSAERPKGSFSTLEIQRTEQGDSAMYLCASSPPPITEELFFGEGSRLTVL.